One sample yielded the 4 T cell receptor beta chains listed below, sequenced in a study of blood T cell repertoires in COVID-19. Only in-frame clones appear in the TCRdb table, and some are missing; sequencing was by immunoSEQ multiplex PCR. The sample lists hundreds of thousands of clones; approximately 88% were seen once. The material sequenced was PBMCs or T cells enriched from blood (not recorded which). Every receptor here comes from a middle-aged woman with acute COVID-19.

This chain connects TRBV2 to TRBJ2-7, with D maybe TRBD1 (6 bases). Germline V lookup: CDR1 SNHLY, CDR2 FYNNEI. The V and J ends lost 5 bases and 1 base respectively, with 15 bases between them. CDR3 length equals 15 residues. In DNA form, the CDR3 reads TGTGCCAGCAGTACTCGGGACATCCGTTCCTACGAGCAGTACTTC. Translated, it gives CASSTRDIRSYEQYF.

The J gene is TRBJ1-5, the V gene TRBV19, with 10 bases identical to TRBD1. Trimming cost V 3 bases and J 5 bases; bases outside gene matches: 4. This CDR3 has 15 amino acids. From germline, CDR1 is LNHDA and CDR2 SQIVND (reference sequence). CDR3 amino acids: CASSIQTGGYQPQHF. The DNA of the CDR3 is TGTGCCAGTAGTATTCAGACAGGGGGCTATCAGCCCCAGCATTTT.

This clone has only one observation. The chain combines TRBV30 with TRBJ1-2, with 7 positions matching TRBD1. In germline, CDR1 is GTSNPN, CDR2 SVGIG (reference sequence). With 0 bases clipped from V and 9 bases from J, the junction kept 4 bases outside the gene matches. The CDR3 spans 12 residues. CDR3 nucleotide sequence: TGTGCCTGGAGTGTAGGGGGCCGGAGCTACACCTTC. The encoded protein is CAWSVGGRSYTF.

This clone was seen once. V usage is TRBV30 and J usage is TRBJ1-2, with no clear D. This CDR3 region has 14 residues. The ends were cut back, 0 bases at V and 3 bases at J, with 11 bases in the middle. Germline loops: CDR1 GTSNPN, CDR2 SVGIG (reference sequence). CDR3 sequence: CAWSVSTDYYGYTF. The CDR3 DNA follows: TGTGCCTGGAGTGTATCGACCGACTACTATGGCTACACCTTC.